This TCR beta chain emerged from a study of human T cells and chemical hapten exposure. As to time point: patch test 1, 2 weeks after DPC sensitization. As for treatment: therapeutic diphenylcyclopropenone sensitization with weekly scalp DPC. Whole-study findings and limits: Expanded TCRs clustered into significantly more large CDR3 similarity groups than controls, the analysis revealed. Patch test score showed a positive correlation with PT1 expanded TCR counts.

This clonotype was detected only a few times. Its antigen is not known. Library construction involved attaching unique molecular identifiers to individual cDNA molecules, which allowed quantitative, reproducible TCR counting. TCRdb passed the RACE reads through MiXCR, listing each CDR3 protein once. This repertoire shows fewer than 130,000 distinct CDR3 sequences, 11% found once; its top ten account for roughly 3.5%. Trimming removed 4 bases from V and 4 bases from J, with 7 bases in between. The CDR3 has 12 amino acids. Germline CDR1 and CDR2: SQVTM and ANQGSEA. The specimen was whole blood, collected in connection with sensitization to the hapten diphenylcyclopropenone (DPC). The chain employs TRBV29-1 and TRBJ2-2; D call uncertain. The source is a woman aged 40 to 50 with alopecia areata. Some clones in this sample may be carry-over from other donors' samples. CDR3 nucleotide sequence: TGCAGCGTTGCCAGGCCCACCGGGGAGCTGTTTTTT. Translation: CSVARPTGELFF.